The 20 T cell receptor beta chains given below trace back to one sample, sequenced in a study of cytomegalovirus exposure and HLA in healthy donors. The PCR ran on 60 Vbeta and 13 Jbeta primers. Here immunoSEQ multiplex PCR was the method, and the copy in TCRdb shows in-frame clones only, minus some. The sample consists of some 150,000 clones, around 88% of them appearing once. The sample taken for sequencing was PBMCs. The receptors were gathered from a woman in her twenties or thirties in good health and CMV-seronegative.

The V call is TRBV11-3, the J call TRBJ2-7; the D gene is possibly TRBD2 (6 bases). The V gene lost 1 base and the J gene lost 3 bases, with 10 bases spanning the gap. Germline values: CDR1 SGHNT, CDR2 YENEEA. The CDR3 contains 14 residues. This CDR3 is CASSLAPSDYEQYF. Here the CDR3 DNA reads TGTGCCAGCAGCTTAGCCCCTAGCGACTACGAGCAGTACTTC.

This sequence joins TRBV15 and TRBJ2-7; the D gene is possibly TRBD2 (6 bases). Trimming shortened V by 3 bases and J by 0 bases, and 15 bases separated the two germline ends. Germline CDR1 reads LNHNV; CDR2 reads YYDKDF (reference sequence). The CDR3 runs to 16 residues. CDR3 bases: TGTGCCACCAGCAGGGGAGGTTCCCACCCCTCCTACGAGCAGTACTTC. Translating it yields CATSRGGSHPSYEQYF.

The chain combines TRBV7-2 with TRBJ2-5; unclear D gene. V lost 6 bases, J lost 5 bases, and 16 bases lay in between. There are 14 residues in the CDR3. The V gene's germline CDR1 is SGHTA and CDR2 FQGNSA. In DNA, the CDR3 is TGTGCCAGCAGTTCCGACCCGCCCGGGGAGACCCAGTACTTC. This codes for CASSSDPPGETQYF.

This chain connects TRBV2 to TRBJ1-5, with 9 positions matching TRBD1. The CDR3 loop spans 19 amino acids. CDR1 and CDR2 from the germline V gene are SNHLY and FYNNEI. V lost 2 bases to trimming and J lost 2 bases; unmatched junction nucleotides: 13. The CDR3 coding sequence is TGTGCCAGCAGTGAATCCGGGACAGGGAGTTGGGGGGGCAATCAGCCCCAGCATTTT. Amino acid sequence: CASSESGTGSWGGNQPQHF.

This rearrangement joins TRBV19 to TRBJ2-2; TRBD1 agrees at 7 bases. CDR1 and CDR2 from the germline V gene are LNHDA and SQIVND (reference sequence). The CDR3 sequence is 14 residues long. V gave up 10 bases and J gave up 0 bases; unmatched junction bases: 5. CDR3 sequence: CATRQGPNTGELFF. The CDR3 nucleotides are TGTGCCACCAGACAGGGTCCGAACACCGGGGAGCTGTTTTTT. The whole variable domain, remainder taken from reference TRBV19 and TRBJ2-2, is DGGITQSPKYLFRKEGQNVTLSCEQNLNHDAMYWYRQDPGQGLRLIYYSQIVNDFQKGDIAEGYSVSREKKESFPLTVTSAQKNPTAFYLCATRQGPNTGELFFGEGSRLTVL.

The chain couples TRBV28 to TRBJ2-1; 15 bases match TRBD2. Trimming took 6 bases from V and 7 from J; bases not matched to a gene: 13. The CDR3 is 18 amino acids. Germline-derived CDR1 and CDR2 are MDHEN and SYDVKM. The CDR3 reads CASRPWRGLAGGGNEQFF. DNA for the CDR3: TGTGCCAGCAGGCCTTGGCGGGGACTAGCGGGAGGAGGTAATGAGCAGTTCTTC.

The chain employs TRBV6-6 and TRBJ1-3; D gene ambiguous. CDR3 length equals 16 residues. V was cut by 6 bases and J by 3 bases, with 18 bases left in between. Germline V lookup: CDR1 MNHNY, CDR2 SVGAGI (reference sequence). CDR3 amino acids: CASSPKRSGGGNTIYF. The CDR3 DNA is TGTGCCAGCAGCCCCAAACGGTCAGGAGGTGGAAACACCATATATTTT.

V gene TRBV11-2 combines with J gene TRBJ1-2; 9 bases are a match to TRBD1. This CDR3 comprises 15 residues. The ends lost 5 bases at V and 2 bases at J; junction bases unmatched: 6. Germline V gene sequence: CDR1 SGHAT, CDR2 FQNNGV. CDR3 bases: TGTGCCAGCAGCGAAGGGACAGGGCTGAACTATGGCTACACCTTC. This gives the protein CASSEGTGLNYGYTF.

The CDR3: CASSVGGSTYEQYF. The CDR3 DNA is TGCGCCAGCAGTGTTGGCGGGAGCACCTACGAGCAGTACTTC. The chain is built from TRBV4-1 and TRBJ2-7; 7 nucleotides line up with TRBD2. The CDR3 is 14 amino acids. V dropped 6 bases and J dropped 2; count of bases not matched to a gene: 7. The germline V gene has CDR1 MGHRA and CDR2 YSYEKL.

V is TRBV5-1 and J is TRBJ1-1, with D unresolved. The V end was cut by 0 bases, the J end by 7 bases, with 13 bases between. The CDR3 contains 14 residues. Germline V gene data show CDR1 as SGHRS and CDR2 as YFSETQ. DNA of the CDR3: TGCGCCAGCAGCTTGGGTGGGAGGCTCAGTGAAGCTTTCTTT. Amino acids: CASSLGGRLSEAFF.

The chain recombines TRBV9 with TRBJ2-2, with 8 bases aligning to TRBD2. Germline V gene lookup returns CDR1 SGDLS and CDR2 YYNGEE. The V gene end was trimmed by 2 bases and the J gene end by 5 bases; junction bases not matched to a gene: 11. This CDR3 comprises 17 residues. CDR3 sequence reads: CASSVRALAGVTGELFF. CDR3 sequence (DNA): TGTGCCAGCAGCGTCCGGGCGCTAGCGGGTGTGACCGGGGAGCTGTTTTTT. The complete variable domain, with remaining parts taken from reference TRBV9 and TRBJ2-2, reads DSGVTQTPKHLITATGQRVTLRCSPRSGDLSVYWYQQSLDQGLQFLIQYYNGEERAKGNILERFSAQQFPDLHSELNLSSLELGDSALYFCASSVRALAGVTGELFFGEGSRLTVL.

The chain is built from TRBV27 and TRBJ2-1; 8 bases agree with TRBD1. Trimming took 8 bases from V and 7 from J; bases not matched to a gene: 10. Germline V lookup: CDR1 MNHEY, CDR2 SMNVEV (reference sequence). This CDR3 has 14 residues. CDR3 coding DNA: TGTGCCAGCTACGGGACAGGCATTTTTAATGAGCAGTTCTTC. Its protein product is CASYGTGIFNEQFF.

The chain has TRBV30 and TRBJ2-4; TRBD1 agrees at 8 bases. There are 16 residues in the CDR3. Germline CDR1 and CDR2: GTSNPN and SVGIG (reference sequence). Trimming cost V 2 bases and J 0 bases; bases outside gene matches: 6. DNA for the CDR3: TGTGCCTGGAGTTTAAACAGGGGGTTAGCCAAAAACATTCAGTACTTC. It specifies CAWSLNRGLAKNIQYF.

The rearrangement joins TRBV19 to TRBJ2-5; the D is unclear. TRBJ2-7 matches the DNA end more closely, so the J call is doubtful. Germline-derived CDR1 and CDR2 are LNHDA and SQIVND (reference sequence). CDR3 length: 13 amino acids. The CDR3 loop reads CASSKTSPSEQYF. CDR3 bases: TGTGCCAGTAGCAAAACGTCGCCGAGCGAGCAGTACTTC.

This chain joins TRBV19 and TRBJ2-7; TRBD2 aligns across 8 bases. CDR3 length equals 14 residues. Losses at the gene ends were 3 bases for V and 2 bases for J; bases not matched to a gene: 3. Germline values: CDR1 LNHDA, CDR2 SQIVND (reference sequence). CDR3 residues: CASSIGLAPYEQYF. DNA for the CDR3: TGTGCCAGTAGTATTGGACTAGCTCCCTACGAGCAGTACTTC. Combining the CDR3 with reference TRBV19 and TRBJ2-7 gives the whole variable domain DGGITQSPKYLFRKEGQNVTLSCEQNLNHDAMYWYRQDPGQGLRLIYYSQIVNDFQKGDIAEGYSVSREKKESFPLTVTSAQKNPTAFYLCASSIGLAPYEQYFGPGTRLTVT.

The chain links TRBV14 to TRBJ2-5; 12 positions match TRBD2. The last part of the DNA fits TRBJ2-7 better; the J call may be wrong. Per germline, CDR1 SGHDN and CDR2 FVKESK. The CDR3 has 17 residues. CDR3 nucleotides: TGTGCCAGCAGCCAAGGCGTCCTAGCGGGAGGGTCCTACGAGCAGTACTTC. Protein sequence: CASSQGVLAGGSYEQYF.

The V gene is TRBV11-3, the J gene TRBJ2-2, with 11 bases fitting TRBD1. The CDR3 is 15 amino acids. J gave up 4 bases and V 3 bases, and 1 base lay outside the gene matches. Germline lookup yields CDR1 SGHNT and CDR2 YENEEA. CDR3 residues: CASSFGTGGTGELFF. CDR3 nucleotide sequence: TGTGCCAGCAGCTTCGGGACAGGGGGCACCGGGGAGCTGTTTTTT.

The chain combines TRBV6-1 with TRBJ2-7; TRBD2 matches 12 bases. This CDR3 region has 17 residues. V dropped 4 bases and J dropped 5; count of bases not matched to a gene: 12. Germline V CDR1 and CDR2: MNHNS, SASEGT. CDR3 in DNA: TGTGCCAGCAGTGGACGGACTAGCGGGAAAACCACGAACGAGCAGTACTTC. It translates to CASSGRTSGKTTNEQYF.

The chain employs TRBV2 and TRBJ1-5, with D tentatively TRBD1 (5 bases). V was clipped by 4 bases and J by 2 bases, with 9 bases between them. Germline-derived CDR1 and CDR2 are SNHLY and FYNNEI. The CDR3 is 14 residues long. In DNA form, the CDR3 reads TGTGCCAGCAGTGGAGACAGCGGCAATCAGCCCCAGCATTTT. Residues: CASSGDSGNQPQHF.

This clone is a singleton in its sample. The rearrangement links TRBV9 to TRBJ1-5; 7 bases match TRBD1. Trimming took 3 bases from V and 2 from J; bases not matched to a gene: 5. Germline V gene lookup returns CDR1 SGDLS and CDR2 YYNGEE. The CDR3 contains 15 residues. This chain's CDR3 is CASSATGTGNQPQHF. DNA of the CDR3: TGTGCCAGCAGCGCCACCGGGACAGGCAATCAGCCCCAGCATTTT. Combining the CDR3 with reference TRBV9 and TRBJ1-5 gives the whole variable domain DSGVTQTPKHLITATGQRVTLRCSPRSGDLSVYWYQQSLDQGLQFLIQYYNGEERAKGNILERFSAQQFPDLHSELNLSSLELGDSALYFCASSATGTGNQPQHFGDGTRLSIL.